This TCR beta chain emerged from a study of T cell changes during pregnancy in multiple sclerosis. Profiled with immunoSEQ multiplex PCR; TCRdb holds only in-frame clones, not every one. The sample gives 90,000 or so clones, around 93% of which show up once; around 0.93% is in the top ten. V shed 5 bases, J shed 7 bases, and the junction held 4 bases outside the gene matches. Germline V CDR1 and CDR2: MNHEY, SVGAGI. The CDR3 consists of 14 residues. The chain employs TRBV6-5 and TRBJ2-1, with 11 nucleotides matching TRBD2. Specimen: peripheral blood, collected before pregnancy. This clonotype was sampled from a female donor with multiple sclerosis, enrolled in a pregnancy study. The CDR3 DNA reads TGTGCCAGCAGTCTAGCGGGGGGTTTGAATGAGCAGTTCTTC. Encoded protein: CASSLAGGLNEQFF.